Shown below are 22 T cell receptor beta chains from a single sample sequenced in a study of cytomegalovirus exposure and HLA in healthy donors. PCR employed 60 Vbeta and 13 Jbeta primers. Sequenced by immunoSEQ multiplex PCR; TCRdb stores in-frame clones only, minus some. The table has 100,000 to 150,000 clones, approximately 84% seen once. The sequenced sample consisted of PBMCs. The receptors derive from a woman aged 40 to 50 in good health and CMV-seronegative.

This clone was found once. The rearrangement uses TRBV4-2 and TRBJ2-1; D uncertain. The CDR3 runs 16 residues. Looked up from germline, CDR1 is LGHNA and CDR2 is YNFKEQ. Deletions cut 3 bases from V and 0 bases from J, with 12 bases between. CDR3 in amino acids: CASSQKGGSSYNEQFF. CDR3 sequence (DNA): TGTGCCAGCAGCCAGAAAGGCGGCAGCTCCTACAATGAGCAGTTCTTC.

This clone was recorded only once. The sample holds other DNA sequences that translate to the same CDR3. The chain is built from TRBV15 and TRBJ1-2, with 7 bases aligning to TRBD1. This CDR3 contains 15 residues. Per germline, CDR1 LNHNV and CDR2 YYDKDF (reference sequence). V gave up 5 bases and J gave up 5 bases; unmatched junction bases: 11. The CDR3: CATSPDRDPNYGYTF. As DNA, the CDR3 is TGTGCCACCAGCCCTGACAGGGACCCCAATTATGGCTACACCTTC.

The chain combines TRBV2 with TRBJ2-2, with TRBD1 as a possible D gene (5 bases). V was pared by 6 bases and J by 4 bases, with 15 bases between. Germline CDR1 reads SNHLY; CDR2 reads FYNNEI. This CDR3 region has 15 residues. CDR3 region: CASRRQGMSTGELFF. CDR3 coding DNA: TGTGCCAGCAGGCGTCAGGGTATGAGCACCGGGGAGCTGTTTTTT.

This rearrangement joins TRBV28 to TRBJ2-7; 8 nucleotides agree with TRBD1. There are 13 residues in the CDR3. From germline, CDR1 is MDHEN and CDR2 SYDVKM. The V gene end was trimmed by 4 bases and the J gene end by 5 bases; junction bases not matched to a gene: 4. For the CDR3, the DNA is TGTGCCAGCAGTTACCAGGGGGCGGACGAGCAGTACTTC. Translated, it gives CASSYQGADEQYF. Based on the CDR3 plus reference TRBV28 and TRBJ2-7, the full variable domain is DVKVTQSSRYLVKRTGEKVFLECVQDMDHENMFWYRQDPGLGLRLIYFSYDVKMKEKGDIPEGYSVSREKKERFSLILESASTNQTSMYLCASSYQGADEQYFGPGTRLTVT.

The chain is built from TRBV28 and TRBJ1-4; D is perhaps TRBD1 (6 bases). The CDR3 length is 19 residues. V was cut by 4 bases and J by 0 bases, with 21 bases left in between. The germline CDR1 and CDR2 sequences are MDHEN and SYDVKM. CDR3 region: CASSSLHGQITTTNEKLFF. The CDR3 region has the DNA TGTGCCAGCAGTTCTTTACATGGACAGATTACCACAACTAATGAAAAACTGTTTTTT.

J is TRBJ1-2 and V is TRBV11-3; 9 nucleotides line up with TRBD1. The germline V gene encodes CDR1 SGHNT and CDR2 YENEEA. There are 17 residues in the CDR3. The V gene end was trimmed by 5 bases and the J gene end by 1 base; junction bases not matched to a gene: 11. Here the CDR3 DNA reads TGTGCCAGCAGCCCCAAGGACAGGGGACCCATTAACTATGGCTACACCTTC. Its protein is CASSPKDRGPINYGYTF.

The CDR3 nucleotides read TGCCGTGTCGGCTATGGCTACACCTTC. It is translated as CRVGYGYTF. This chain uses TRBV20-1 with TRBJ1-2; no definite D call. The CDR3 is 9 amino acids. CDR1 and CDR2 (germline): DFQATT, SNEGSKA (reference sequence).

V and J are TRBV5-1 and TRBJ2-7; tentatively, D is TRBD1 (6 bases). The CDR3 is 14 amino acids. V lost 0 bases and J 6 bases, leaving 13 bases between the germline ends. Germline CDR1 reads SGHRS; CDR2 reads YFSETQ. The CDR3 here is CASSLESGVSEQYF. The CDR3 region has the DNA TGCGCCAGCAGCTTGGAGTCAGGGGTCAGCGAGCAGTACTTC.

The count of this clone is one. The chain recombines TRBV28 with TRBJ2-2; TRBD2 agrees at 7 bases. In germline, CDR1 is MDHEN, CDR2 SYDVKM. After removal of 5 bases from V and 2 bases from J, the junction contained 11 bases not matched to a gene. This CDR3 has 17 residues. The CDR3 protein is CASSHSGVAGNTGELFF. The CDR3 DNA is TGTGCCAGCAGTCATTCGGGCGTAGCGGGTAACACCGGGGAGCTGTTTTTT.

On this clone itself: This sample includes further DNA sequences coding for the same CDR3. The chain uses TRBV7-2 and TRBJ1-1; a possible D gene is TRBD1 (5 bases). From germline, CDR1 is SGHTA and CDR2 FQGNSA. V lost 6 bases and J 0 bases, leaving 17 bases between the germline ends. This CDR3 has 16 amino acids. This chain's CDR3 is CASSFLDSTMNTEAFF. The CDR3 region has the DNA TGTGCCAGCAGTTTCTTAGACAGCACCATGAACACTGAAGCTTTCTTT.

A single count supports this clone. This chain uses TRBV7-8 with TRBJ2-1; 7 bases fit TRBD1. The CDR3 extends over 15 amino acids. From germline, CDR1 is SGHVS and CDR2 FQNEAQ. Trimming at V came to 3 bases and at J to 3 bases, leaving 5 bases not matched to a gene. The DNA for the CDR3 is TGTGCCAGCAGCTTCCGGACAGGAGGCTACAATGAGCAGTTCTTC. Its protein is CASSFRTGGYNEQFF.

V is TRBV19 and J is TRBJ1-5, with a possible D match to TRBD1 (5 bases). The CDR3 extends over 15 amino acids. The V end was cut by 3 bases, the J end by 4 bases, with 13 bases between. The germline CDR1 and CDR2 sequences are LNHDA and SQIVND (reference sequence). The CDR3 coding sequence is TGTGCCAGTAGTATTGGGGGGGTGGGGAATCAGCCCCAGCATTTT. Translation: CASSIGGVGNQPQHF.

V usage is TRBV7-9 and J usage is TRBJ2-5; D is uncertain. The germline CDR1 and CDR2 sequences are SEHNR and FQNEAQ (reference sequence). Deletions cut 3 bases from V and 0 bases from J, with 8 bases between. The CDR3 consists of 14 residues. CDR3 amino acids: CASSFQAYQETQYF. The CDR3 DNA reads TGTGCCAGCAGCTTTCAAGCGTACCAAGAGACCCAGTACTTC. Full variable domain (outside the CDR3, taken from reference TRBV7-9 and TRBJ2-5): DTGVSQNPRHKITKRGQNVTFRCDPISEHNRLYWYRQTLGQGPEFLTYFQNEAQLEKSRLLSDRFSAERPKGSFSTLEIQRTEQGDSAMYLCASSFQAYQETQYFGPGTRLLVL.

V and J are TRBV10-3 and TRBJ2-1; the D gene is possibly TRBD1 (7 bases). Trimming shortened V by 6 bases and J by 12 bases, and 18 bases separated the two germline ends. Germline V CDR1 and CDR2: ENHRY, SYGVKD. There are 13 residues in the CDR3. The CDR3 nucleotides are TGTGCCATCAGAGGATTGACAGGGAGGATGCAGTTCTTC. Amino acid sequence: CAIRGLTGRMQFF.

The chain links TRBV30 to TRBJ1-1; TRBD1 might be the D (5 bases). V shed 4 bases and J shed 2 bases, with 11 bases lying between them. CDR1 and CDR2 from the germline V gene are GTSNPN and SVGIG (reference sequence). This CDR3 comprises 13 residues. CDR3 residues: CAWKGQGNTEAFF. The CDR3, as DNA: TGTGCCTGGAAGGGGCAGGGTAACACTGAAGCTTTCTTT.

The J gene is TRBJ2-2, the V gene TRBV19, with a possible D match to TRBD1 (5 bases). The CDR3 runs 17 residues. Germline values: CDR1 LNHDA, CDR2 SQIVND (reference sequence). The ends were cut back, 0 bases at V and 3 bases at J, with 14 bases in the middle. CDR3 in amino acids: CASSIDRRVTYTGELFF. CDR3 sequence (DNA): TGTGCCAGTAGTATAGATCGCAGGGTCACGTACACCGGGGAGCTGTTTTTT.

The chain employs TRBV6-5 and TRBJ2-7; 7 nucleotides match TRBD1. There are 15 residues in the CDR3. Germline-derived CDR1 and CDR2 are MNHEY and SVGAGI. V dropped 2 bases and J dropped 3; count of bases not matched to a gene: 7. CDR3 DNA sequence: TGTGCCAGCAGTTACATTGGGACAGAACTCTACGAGCAGTACTTC. This gives the protein CASSYIGTELYEQYF.

The gene calls are TRBV27 and TRBJ2-7; TRBD1 matches at 9 bases. Losses at the gene ends were 6 bases for V and 5 bases for J; bases not matched to a gene: 5. Germline assignment: CDR1 MNHEY and CDR2 SMNVEV (reference sequence). CDR3 length equals 13 residues. In DNA form, the CDR3 reads TGTGCCAGCAGCCCGGACAGGGGCGACGAGCAGTACTTC. It is translated as CASSPDRGDEQYF.

This clone was seen once. The chain links TRBV7-2 to TRBJ1-1, with TRBD1 as a possible D gene (6 bases). The CDR3 length is 15 residues. V was cut by 1 base and J by 1 base, with 10 bases left in between. The germline gives CDR1 SGHTA, CDR2 FQGNSA. Here the CDR3 reads CASSLDARGNTEAFF. CDR3 DNA: TGTGCCAGCAGCTTAGATGCCAGGGGGAACACTGAAGCTTTCTTT.

In its sample, this clone was seen once. The chain carries TRBV6-4 and TRBJ2-2; no clear D gene. Germline-derived CDR1 and CDR2 are MRHNA and SNTAGT. V was pared by 2 bases and J by 2 bases, with 9 bases between. The CDR3 loop spans 15 amino acids. The CDR3 bases are TGTGCCAGCAGTGACCCGTTTTTAAACACCGGGGAGCTGTTTTTT. Its translation is CASSDPFLNTGELFF.

The chain couples TRBV5-1 to TRBJ1-4; D possibly corresponds to TRBD1 (5 bases). Trimming cost V 2 bases and J 5 bases, with 10 bases left between them. Per germline, CDR1 SGHRS and CDR2 YFSETQ. This CDR3 spans 14 amino acids. CDR3 region: CASSFGGGNEKLFF. CDR3 sequence (DNA): TGCGCCAGCAGCTTCGGGGGAGGGAATGAAAAACTGTTTTTT.

CDR3 nucleotide sequence: TGTGCCAGCAGTAATGACATCTACAATGAGCAGTTCTTC. Residues: CASSNDIYNEQFF. This chain joins TRBV6-6 and TRBJ2-1; no clear D. V lost 5 bases and J lost 3, with 8 bases in between. Germline loops: CDR1 MNHNY, CDR2 SVGAGI (reference sequence). The CDR3 spans 13 residues.